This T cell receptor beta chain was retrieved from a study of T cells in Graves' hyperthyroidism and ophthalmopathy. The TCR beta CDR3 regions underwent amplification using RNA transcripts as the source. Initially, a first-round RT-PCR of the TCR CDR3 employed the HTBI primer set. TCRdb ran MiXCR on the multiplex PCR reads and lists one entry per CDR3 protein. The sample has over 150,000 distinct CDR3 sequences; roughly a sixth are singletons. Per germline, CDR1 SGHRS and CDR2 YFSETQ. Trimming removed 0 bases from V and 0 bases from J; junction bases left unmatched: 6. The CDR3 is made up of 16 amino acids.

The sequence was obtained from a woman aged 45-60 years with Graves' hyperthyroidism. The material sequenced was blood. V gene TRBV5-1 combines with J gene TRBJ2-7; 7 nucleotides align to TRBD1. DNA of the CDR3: TGCGCCAGCAGCTTGGTCCCCCGGGACAGCTCCTACGAGCAGTACTTC. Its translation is CASSLVPRDSSYEQYF.